The following is a TCR beta chain sequence with its context. The source of the sample is a study of blood T cell repertoires in COVID-19. About the study: Sources were T cells, B-cell-depleted T cells, or PBMCs; the material itself was cDNA or gDNA.

Authors' analysis steps: For nucleated cells, counts were estimated from reference gene primer amplification. Here immunoSEQ multiplex PCR was the method, and the copy in TCRdb shows in-frame clones only, minus some. That table furnishes V, J and clone size, whereas the DNA furnished D and trimming. The sample comprises some 300,000 clones, around 88% of which are singletons, and roughly 6.9% rests with the top ten. Sequences were obtained from peripheral blood. The receptor's source is a woman in her twenties or thirties who had recovered from COVID-19.

The CDR3 bases are TGTGCCATCAGCCCGAGGACTAGCGGGGGCAACAATGAGCAGTTCTTC. Translating gives CAISPRTSGGNNEQFF. The rearrangement uses TRBV10-3 and TRBJ2-1; 13 nucleotides agree with TRBD2. Trimming cost V 6 bases and J 5 bases; bases outside gene matches: 7. This CDR3 has 16 amino acids. Germline assignment: CDR1 ENHRY and CDR2 SYGVKD.